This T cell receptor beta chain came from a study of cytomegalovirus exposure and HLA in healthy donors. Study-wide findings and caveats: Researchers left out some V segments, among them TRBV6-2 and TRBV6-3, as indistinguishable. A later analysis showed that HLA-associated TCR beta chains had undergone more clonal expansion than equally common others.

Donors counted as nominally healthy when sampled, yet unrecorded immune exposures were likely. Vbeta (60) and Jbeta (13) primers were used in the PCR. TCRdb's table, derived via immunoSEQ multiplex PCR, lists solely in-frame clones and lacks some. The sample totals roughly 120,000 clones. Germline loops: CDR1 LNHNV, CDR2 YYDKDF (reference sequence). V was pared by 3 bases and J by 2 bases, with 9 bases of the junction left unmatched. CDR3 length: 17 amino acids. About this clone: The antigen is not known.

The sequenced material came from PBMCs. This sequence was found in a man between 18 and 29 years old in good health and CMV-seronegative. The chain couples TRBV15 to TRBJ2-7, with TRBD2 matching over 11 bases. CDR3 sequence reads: CATSSQGGLAATYEQYF. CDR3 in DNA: TGTGCCACCAGCAGCCAAGGGGGACTAGCGGCTACCTACGAGCAGTACTTC.